A selection of T cell receptor beta chains follows, all from one sample in a study of vaccination effects on CD4 cells after COVID-19. Clones were read by immunoSEQ multiplex PCR, and TCRdb kept only the in-frame ones, dropping some. The sample includes about 59,000 clones, around 78% of them seen just once. The antigens of these receptors remain unknown. Here the sequenced sample was CD4+ T cells from PBMCs cultured with HCoV-OC43 spike peptides, taken after COVID-19 vaccination. The receptors shown here come from a human donor who received a COVID-19 vaccine. The CDR3 runs from the conserved cysteine through the conserved F or W. Each record gives: J gene, clone size, V gene, D gene, CDR3 protein, CDR3 DNA. D genes are given only for firm matches. Not all rows give a size; the values are once, few, many and, for expanded clones, a class.

j_call: TRBJ2-3; clone_size: -; v_call: TRBV19; d_call: -; cdr3_aa: CASSSRSPIDTQYF; cdr3_nt: TGTGCCAGTAGTTCCCGCTCACCGATAGATACGCAGTATTTT
j_call: TRBJ2-5; clone_size: -; v_call: TRBV9; d_call: -; cdr3_aa: CASSVAPAGKETQYF; cdr3_nt: TGTGCCAGCAGCGTAGCCCCAGCCGGGAAGGAGACCCAGTACTTC
j_call: TRBJ2-3; clone_size: -; v_call: TRBV2; d_call: -; cdr3_aa: CANGGLADTQYF; cdr3_nt: TGTGCCAATGGAGGATTGGCAGATACGCAGTATTTT
j_call: TRBJ2-3; clone_size: -; v_call: TRBV24-1; d_call: -; cdr3_aa: CATRLDTTDTQYF; cdr3_nt: TGTGCCACCAGACTCGACACGACAGATACGCAGTATTTT
j_call: TRBJ1-2; clone_size: -; v_call: TRBV7-9; d_call: -; cdr3_aa: CASSQGSNYGYTF; cdr3_nt: TGTGCCAGCAGCCAGGGATCTAACTATGGCTACACCTTC
j_call: TRBJ1-1; clone_size: -; v_call: TRBV7-8; d_call: -; cdr3_aa: CASSRRSSTEAFF; cdr3_nt: TGTGCCAGCAGCCGTCGATCTTCCACTGAAGCTTTCTTT
j_call: TRBJ2-3; clone_size: -; v_call: TRBV5-1; d_call: TRBD2; cdr3_aa: CASSVGLAGATDTQYF; cdr3_nt: TGCGCCAGCAGCGTAGGACTAGCGGGGGCCACAGATACGCAGTATTTT
j_call: TRBJ2-5; clone_size: -; v_call: TRBV24-1; d_call: TRBD1; cdr3_aa: CATSDSGQGYQETQYF; cdr3_nt: TGTGCCACCAGTGACTCGGGACAGGGGTACCAAGAGACCCAGTACTTC
j_call: TRBJ2-6; clone_size: -; v_call: TRBV5-8; d_call: -; cdr3_aa: CASSLGPGIRPGANVLTF; cdr3_nt: TGTGCCAGCAGCTTGGGGCCGGGGATAAGGCCTGGGGCCAACGTCCTGACTTTC
j_call: TRBJ2-3; clone_size: -; v_call: TRBV7-3; d_call: -; cdr3_aa: CASSPVGLVDTQYF; cdr3_nt: TGTGCCAGCAGCCCTGTCGGGTTGGTAGATACGCAGTATTTT
j_call: TRBJ2-3; clone_size: -; v_call: TRBV3-1/TRBV3-2; d_call: -; cdr3_aa: CASSHPLDTQYF; cdr3_nt: TGTGCCAGCAGCCACCCCCTCGATACGCAGTATTTT
j_call: TRBJ2-2; clone_size: -; v_call: TRBV7-3; d_call: TRBD2; cdr3_aa: CASSLLAGALNTGELFF; cdr3_nt: TGTGCCAGCAGCTTACTAGCGGGGGCTCTGAACACCGGGGAGCTGTTTTTT
j_call: TRBJ2-2; clone_size: few; v_call: TRBV5-1; d_call: -; cdr3_aa: CASSLAGRTGELFF; cdr3_nt: TGCGCCAGCAGCTTGGCGGGAAGGACCGGGGAGCTGTTTTTT
j_call: TRBJ1-1; clone_size: -; v_call: TRBV6-1; d_call: -; cdr3_aa: CASSEDLGGRTEAFF; cdr3_nt: TGTGCCAGCAGTGAAGATCTCGGGGGGAGGACTGAAGCTTTCTTT
j_call: TRBJ2-5; clone_size: -; v_call: TRBV6-5; d_call: -; cdr3_aa: CASSYLGPRETQYF; cdr3_nt: TGTGCCAGCAGTTACCTGGGCCCCCGGGAGACCCAGTACTTC
j_call: TRBJ1-3; clone_size: -; v_call: TRBV29-1; d_call: -; cdr3_aa: CSVVWGSGNTIYF; cdr3_nt: TGCAGCGTTGTGTGGGGCTCTGGAAACACCATATATTTT
j_call: TRBJ1-1; clone_size: once; v_call: TRBV7-3; d_call: TRBD1; cdr3_aa: CASSLRGGQGAKYTEAFF; cdr3_nt: TGTGCCAGCAGCTTAAGGGGGGGACAGGGGGCAAAGTATACTGAAGCTTTCTTT
j_call: TRBJ2-4; clone_size: -; v_call: TRBV7-9; d_call: -; cdr3_aa: CASSEENGARNIQYF; cdr3_nt: TGTGCCAGCAGCGAAGAGAATGGGGCGCGGAACATTCAGTACTTC
j_call: TRBJ1-1; clone_size: -; v_call: TRBV19; d_call: -; cdr3_aa: CASSAGRARDTEAFF; cdr3_nt: TGTGCCAGTAGTGCCGGCCGGGCCCGAGACACTGAAGCTTTCTTT
j_call: TRBJ1-2; clone_size: few; v_call: TRBV5-1; d_call: -; cdr3_aa: CASSLAQGKGGYTF; cdr3_nt: TGCGCCAGCAGCTTGGCACAGGGTAAGGGTGGCTACACCTTC
j_call: TRBJ2-6; clone_size: -; v_call: TRBV28; d_call: -; cdr3_aa: CATVRLRAGSGANVLTF; cdr3_nt: TGTGCCACCGTACGTCTTCGCGCAGGGTCTGGGGCCAACGTCCTGACTTTC
j_call: TRBJ1-1; clone_size: -; v_call: TRBV6-4; d_call: -; cdr3_aa: CASRDAGGGSAFF; cdr3_nt: TGTGCCAGCAGGGACGCAGGAGGGGGTTCAGCTTTCTTT
j_call: TRBJ1-1; clone_size: -; v_call: TRBV5-1; d_call: -; cdr3_aa: CASSLGGGNTPAFF; cdr3_nt: TGCGCCAGCAGCTTGGGGGGTGGGAACACCCCAGCTTTCTTT
j_call: TRBJ2-1; clone_size: -; v_call: TRBV9; d_call: TRBD1; cdr3_aa: CASSVAPGGYEQFF; cdr3_nt: TGTGCCAGCAGCGTAGCCCCAGGGGGCTATGAGCAGTTCTTC
j_call: TRBJ2-1; clone_size: -; v_call: TRBV2; d_call: TRBD2; cdr3_aa: CASYAGPGLAGGYEQFF; cdr3_nt: TGTGCCAGCTACGCAGGACCGGGACTAGCGGGGGGGTATGAGCAGTTCTTC
j_call: TRBJ1-3; clone_size: few; v_call: TRBV4-1; d_call: TRBD1; cdr3_aa: CASSQVVAGTGGTGNTIYF; cdr3_nt: TGCGCCAGCAGCCAAGTAGTGGCCGGGACAGGGGGTACTGGAAACACCATATATTTT
j_call: TRBJ1-2; clone_size: -; v_call: TRBV9; d_call: -; cdr3_aa: CASSVEQDWGGYTF; cdr3_nt: TGTGCCAGCAGCGTAGAACAGGATTGGGGTGGCTACACCTTC
j_call: TRBJ2-3; clone_size: -; v_call: TRBV10-1; d_call: -; cdr3_aa: CASSDLASSTDTQYF; cdr3_nt: TGCGCCAGCAGTGACCTAGCGAGTAGCACAGATACGCAGTATTTT
j_call: TRBJ1-5; clone_size: -; v_call: TRBV2; d_call: -; cdr3_aa: CASSETISNQPQHF; cdr3_nt: TGTGCCAGCAGTGAGACAATTAGCAATCAGCCCCAGCATTTT